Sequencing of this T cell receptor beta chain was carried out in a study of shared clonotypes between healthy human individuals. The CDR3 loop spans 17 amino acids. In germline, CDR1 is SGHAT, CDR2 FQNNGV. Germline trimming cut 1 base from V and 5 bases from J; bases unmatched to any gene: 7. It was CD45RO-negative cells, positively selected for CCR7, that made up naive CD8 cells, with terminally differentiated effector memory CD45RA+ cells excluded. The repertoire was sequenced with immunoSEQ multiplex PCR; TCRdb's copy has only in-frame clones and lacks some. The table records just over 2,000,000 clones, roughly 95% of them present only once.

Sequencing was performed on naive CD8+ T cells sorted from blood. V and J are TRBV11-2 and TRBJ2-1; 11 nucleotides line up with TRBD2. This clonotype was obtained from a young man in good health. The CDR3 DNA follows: TGTGCCAGCAGCTTAGCCCACTCTAGCGGGGGGAACAATGAGCAGTTCTTC. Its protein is CASSLAHSSGGNNEQFF.